The 2 T cell receptor beta chains reported below all come from one sample, sequenced in a study of shared clonotypes between healthy human individuals. Some clones are missing from TCRdb's copy, which holds only in-frame ones; the method was immunoSEQ multiplex PCR. The sample carries more than 2 million clones, under 97% recorded once. Sequences were obtained from naive CD4+ T cells sorted from blood. Subset given: CD45RA+ positively selected. The receptors shown here come from a man aged 18-30 years in good health.

The chain uses TRBV2 and TRBJ1-2, with 8 bases lining up with TRBD1. V shed 10 bases, J shed 4 bases, and the junction held 8 bases outside the gene matches. This CDR3 is 13 amino acids long. CDR1 and CDR2 from the germline V gene are SNHLY and FYNNEI. The CDR3 reads CATQQGESYGYTF. The CDR3 DNA sequence: TGTGCCACCCAACAGGGGGAGAGCTATGGCTACACCTTC.

A note on this clone: Other DNA sequences from this sample encode an identical CDR3 as well. This chain uses TRBV6-5 with TRBJ1-6; D not certain. CDR3 length: 14 residues. Trimming left V 2 bases short and J 4 bases short, with 6 bases between. Germline lookup yields CDR1 MNHEY and CDR2 SVGAGI. In nucleotides, the CDR3 is TGTGCCAGCAGTTACGGGCGGTATAATTCACCCCTCCACTTT. Protein: CASSYGRYNSPLHF.